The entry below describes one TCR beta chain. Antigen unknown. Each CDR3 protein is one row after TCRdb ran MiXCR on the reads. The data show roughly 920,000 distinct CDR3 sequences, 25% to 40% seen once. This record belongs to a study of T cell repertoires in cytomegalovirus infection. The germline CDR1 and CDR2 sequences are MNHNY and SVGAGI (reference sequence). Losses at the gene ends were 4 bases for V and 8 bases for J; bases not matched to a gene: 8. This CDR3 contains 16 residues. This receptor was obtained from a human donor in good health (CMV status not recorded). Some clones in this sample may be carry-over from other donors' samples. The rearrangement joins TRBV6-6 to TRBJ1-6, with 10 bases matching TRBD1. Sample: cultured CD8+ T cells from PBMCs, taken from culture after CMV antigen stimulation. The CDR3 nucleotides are TGTGCCAGCAGTTTGGCGCTCGGACAGGGGGATTCACCCCTCCACTTT. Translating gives CASSLALGQGDSPLHF.